The 9 T cell receptor beta chains below all came from one sample that was sequenced in a study of T-cell reconstitution after alpha-beta-depleted transplantation in children. A TCRbeta library incorporating unique molecular identifiers was prepared. TCRdb processed the PCR reads anew with MiXCR; each CDR3 protein has one entry. Of about 420,000 distinct CDR3 sequences in the sample, about 17% were seen once. This specimen consisted of PBMCs, mostly from graft donor cells, obtained 360 days after TCRalphabeta/CD19-depleted stem cell transplant. All receptors derive from a boy under three years old who had a stem cell transplant for Wiskott-Aldrich syndrome, so the T cells may come from the graft donor.

This clonotype was seen repeatedly, ten times or more. The rearrangement joins TRBV12-3 or TRBV12-4 to TRBJ2-3; 11 bases are shared with TRBD1. V lost 5 bases to trimming and J lost 4 bases; unmatched junction nucleotides: 8. The CDR3 has 16 residues. CDR3 nucleotides: TGTGCCAGCAGTCTATGGGACAGGGGGTTCGCAGATACGCAGTATTTT. Encoded protein: CASSLWDRGFADTQYF.

At least ten counts were recorded for this clonotype. V and J are TRBV12-3 or TRBV12-4 and TRBJ1-5; D gene unclear. Trimming cost V 2 bases and J 0 bases, with 2 bases left between them. The length of the CDR3 is 13 residues. The CDR3 region has the DNA TGTGCCAGCAGTTTAAATAGCAATCAGCCCCAGCATTTT. The encoded protein is CASSLNSNQPQHF.

The chain joins TRBV4-3 to TRBJ1-2; the D is unclear. Germline CDR1 is LGHNA and CDR2 is YSLEER. Trimming stripped 0 bases from V and 4 bases from J, with 9 bases between. This CDR3 contains 14 residues. The CDR3 DNA is TGCGCCAGCAGCCAAGAACTTGGTCCCTATGGCTACACCTTC. It specifies CASSQELGPYGYTF.

The CDR3 here is CSVGPQYTEAFF. Written as DNA, the CDR3 is TGCAGCGTTGGGCCACAGTACACTGAAGCTTTCTTT. The chain combines TRBV29-1 with TRBJ1-1; D gene unclear. V was trimmed by 4 bases and J by 3 bases, leaving 9 bases between them. The CDR3 is 12 amino acids. The germline V gene encodes CDR1 SQVTM and CDR2 ANQGSEA.

The chain joins TRBV5-6 to TRBJ2-7, with unresolved D. Between the trimmed V and J ends, which lost 0 bases and 5 bases, there was a span of 9 bases. Germline loops: CDR1 SGHDT, CDR2 YYEEEE. The CDR3 loop spans 13 amino acids. CDR3 coding DNA: TGTGCCAGCAGCTTGGCTGGGGTCGACGAGCAGTACTTC. Translated: CASSLAGVDEQYF.

This chain connects TRBV4-1 to TRBJ2-3; tentatively, D is TRBD1 (6 bases). The CDR3 consists of 14 residues. V was cut by 6 bases and J by 0 bases, with 10 bases left in between. Germline CDR1 MGHRA, CDR2 YSYEKL. In DNA, the CDR3 is TGCGCCAGCAGAAGACAGGTTAGCACAGATACGCAGTATTTT. It yields the protein CASRRQVSTDTQYF.

The V gene is TRBV24-1, the J gene TRBJ2-1, with D possibly being TRBD1 (5 bases). This CDR3 has 12 residues. V lost 6 bases to trimming and J lost 6 bases, with 8 bases between them. CDR1 is KGHDR, CDR2 SFDVKD, per germline. CDR3: CATSFQGNEQFF. CDR3 in DNA: TGTGCCACCAGTTTCCAGGGCAATGAGCAGTTCTTC.

This clonotype has a count of ten or more. The J gene is TRBJ2-2, the V gene TRBV9; D ambiguous. The CDR3 is made up of 11 amino acids. CDR1 is SGDLS, CDR2 YYNGEE, per germline. The V and J ends lost 2 bases and 7 bases respectively, with 3 bases between them. CDR3 protein: CASSVGGELFF. The CDR3 region has the DNA TGTGCCAGCAGCGTTGGCGGGGAGCTGTTTTTT.

The chain links TRBV18 to TRBJ2-7, with unresolved D. This CDR3 comprises 14 residues. Germline loops: CDR1 KGHSH, CDR2 LQKENI. Trimming pared 5 bases from V and 2 bases from J, leaving 13 bases between. CDR3 sequence: CASSGIKGTYEQYF. Written as DNA, the CDR3 is TGTGCCAGCTCAGGAATAAAGGGCACCTACGAGCAGTACTTC.